Listed below are T cell receptor beta chains from one sample, sequenced in a study of T cells after yellow fever vaccination. TCRdb re-derived calls from the 5' RACE reads in MiXCR, one entry per CDR3 protein. The table includes hundreds of thousands of distinct CDR3 sequences, approximately 8% detected once. Material: CD4+ T cells sorted from PBMCs, obtained 5 days after the yellow fever booster vaccination. The receptors stem from a man aged 18 to 35 who received the YFV17D yellow fever vaccine. The CDR3 runs from the conserved cysteine through the conserved F or W. The D gene is left open where the match is weak. Size values are once, few and many counts, or a class for expanded clones, and some rows have none.

V	D	size	J	CDR3	DNA
TRBV20-1	.	.	TRBJ2-2	CSATGTPNTGELFF	TGCAGTGCTACCGGGACCCCGAACACCGGGGAGCTGTTTTTT
TRBV30	TRBD1	many	TRBJ1-2	CAWSAGQGGGYTF	TGTGCCTGGAGCGCCGGACAGGGGGGAGGCTACACCTTC
TRBV5-1	.	many	TRBJ1-1	CASTLLDSNTEAFF	TGCGCCAGCACTCTCTTGGACTCGAACACTGAAGCTTTCTTT
TRBV2	TRBD1	few	TRBJ2-2	CASSAGTVGWELFF	TGTGCCAGCAGTGCGGGGACAGTTGGCTGGGAGCTGTTTTTT
TRBV19	.	few	TRBJ2-5	CASSPRGGSTEETQYF	TGTGCCAGTAGCCCCCGTGGAGGGAGTACGGAAGAGACCCAGTACTTC
TRBV4-1	TRBD1	few	TRBJ2-4	CASSQETQGVRAKNIQYF	TGCGCCAGCAGCCAAGAGACACAGGGGGTGAGGGCCAAAAACATTCAGTACTTC
TRBV6-5	.	many	TRBJ1-6	CASSYSKWAGSNSPLHF	TGTGCCAGCAGTTACTCGAAGTGGGCAGGGAGTAATTCACCCCTCCACTTT
TRBV5-1	TRBD1	few	TRBJ2-2	CASEAGQGPGELFF	TGCGCCAGCGAAGCGGGACAGGGTCCCGGGGAGCTGTTTTTT
TRBV11-2	.	.	TRBJ1-2	CASSLNRINYGYTF	TGTGCCAGCAGCTTAAATAGGATTAACTATGGCTACACCTTC
TRBV7-2	TRBD2	few	TRBJ2-3	CASSSRGGTQYF	TGTGCCAGCAGCTCCCGGGGAGGGACGCAGTATTTT
TRBV7-2	.	.	TRBJ1-2	CASSPASLYSPNYGYTF	TGTGCCAGCAGCCCCGCCAGTCTATACAGCCCTAACTATGGCTACACCTTC
TRBV6-5	.	.	TRBJ1-3	CASKGSLSGNTIYF	TGTGCCAGCAAGGGGTCCCTCTCTGGAAACACCATATATTTT
TRBV5-5	TRBD2	.	TRBJ2-2	CASSSAGGLIGELFF	TGTGCCAGCAGCTCCGCGGGGGGATTGATCGGGGAGCTGTTTTTT
TRBV5-1	TRBD2	few	TRBJ2-5	CASSLAAGPVETQYF	TGCGCCAGCAGCTTGGCAGCGGGGCCGGTAGAGACCCAGTACTTC
TRBV20-1	TRBD2	few	TRBJ2-5	CSARDPWTSGGETQYF	TGCAGTGCTAGAGATCCATGGACTAGCGGGGGAGAGACCCAGTACTTC
TRBV29-1	.	.	TRBJ1-4	CSGGYNEKLFF	TGCAGCGGAGGGTATAATGAAAAACTGTTTTTT
TRBV5-1	.	.	TRBJ1-1	CASSSINIGNTEAFF	TGCGCCAGCAGCTCTATAAACATAGGGAACACTGAAGCTTTCTTT
TRBV3-1	.	.	TRBJ2-5	CASSTSGSQETQYF	TGTGCCAGCAGCACAAGTGGGTCTCAAGAGACCCAGTACTTC
TRBV7-9	TRBD2	once	TRBJ2-5	CASSFYLAEETQYF	TGTGCCAGCAGCTTTTATCTAGCGGAAGAGACCCAGTACTTC
TRBV10-3	TRBD1	.	TRBJ2-5	CATSAGTGAGETQYF	TGTGCCACATCAGCCGGGACAGGGGCGGGAGAGACCCAGTACTTC
TRBV29-1	.	many	TRBJ1-1	CSASAGWGMNTEAFF	TGCAGCGCATCCGCCGGTTGGGGCATGAACACTGAAGCTTTCTTT
TRBV7-9	.	.	TRBJ1-5	CASSFPGHHQPQHF	TGTGCCAGCAGCTTTCCGGGACACCATCAGCCCCAGCATTTT
TRBV9	TRBD2	few	TRBJ2-1	CASGRTSGGALTNEQFF	TGTGCCAGCGGTAGGACTAGCGGGGGGGCATTGACCAATGAGCAGTTCTTC